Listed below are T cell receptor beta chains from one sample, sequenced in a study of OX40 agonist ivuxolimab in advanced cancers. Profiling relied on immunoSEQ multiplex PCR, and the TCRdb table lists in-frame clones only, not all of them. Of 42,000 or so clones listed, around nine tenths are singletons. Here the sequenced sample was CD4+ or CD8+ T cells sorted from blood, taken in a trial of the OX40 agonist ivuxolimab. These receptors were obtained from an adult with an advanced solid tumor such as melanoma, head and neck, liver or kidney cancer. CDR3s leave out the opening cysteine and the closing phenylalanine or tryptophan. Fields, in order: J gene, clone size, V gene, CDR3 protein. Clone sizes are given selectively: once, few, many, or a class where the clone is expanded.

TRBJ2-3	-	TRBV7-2	ASSSTDTQY
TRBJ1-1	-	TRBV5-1	ASSLGQQDTEAF
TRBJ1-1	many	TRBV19	ASSLKTGNTEAF
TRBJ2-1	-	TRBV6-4	ASSSGALGNEQF
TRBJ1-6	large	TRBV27	ASSLRPGGSYNSPLH
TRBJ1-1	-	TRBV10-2	GTQRTKNTEAF
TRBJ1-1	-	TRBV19	ASSIDLFGEAF
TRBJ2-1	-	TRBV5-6	ASSQLGLNEQF
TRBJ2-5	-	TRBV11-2	ASSPRLGTRETQY
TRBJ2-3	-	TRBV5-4	ASKAGHTDTQY
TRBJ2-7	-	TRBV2	ASSPGGAIYEQY
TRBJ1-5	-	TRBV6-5	ASSLGNQPQH
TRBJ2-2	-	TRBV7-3	ASSLGPGGPGELF
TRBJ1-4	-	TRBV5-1	ASSRHGALTNEKLF
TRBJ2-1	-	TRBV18	ASFSGQGARNEQF
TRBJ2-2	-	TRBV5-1	ASSPPDSQGTGELF
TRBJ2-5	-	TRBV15	ATSRDRGYETQY
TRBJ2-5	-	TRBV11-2	ASSPRLGLQETQY
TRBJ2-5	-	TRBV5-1	ASRWTEGQETQY
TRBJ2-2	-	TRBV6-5	ASSKTGGTGELF
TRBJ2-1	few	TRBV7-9	ASSLFSSYNEQF
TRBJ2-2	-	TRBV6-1	ASSEYGQGAGELF
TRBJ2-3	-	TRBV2	ASSESTDTQY
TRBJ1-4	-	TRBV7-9	ASSGIGVGEKLF
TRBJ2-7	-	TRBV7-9	ASSHKTSGGGEQY
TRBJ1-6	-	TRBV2	ASSDTSPPGSPLH
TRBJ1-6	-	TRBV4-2	ASSQSDREGSPLH
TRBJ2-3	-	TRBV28	ASSPGRRTDTQY
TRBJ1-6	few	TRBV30	AWSVIDNSPLH
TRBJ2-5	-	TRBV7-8	ASSFGQQETQY
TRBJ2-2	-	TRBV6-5	ASSWDRASTGELF
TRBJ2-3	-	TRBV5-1	ASSGGGTGTDTQY
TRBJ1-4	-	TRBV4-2	ASSQEVATNEKLF
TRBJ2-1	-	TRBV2	ASREGGGQF
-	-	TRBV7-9	ASSSQGAPLYEQY
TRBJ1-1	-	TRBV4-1	ASTRDRNTEAF
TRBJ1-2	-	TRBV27	ASSSRRGPRYGYT
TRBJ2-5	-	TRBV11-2	ASSLRGSETQY
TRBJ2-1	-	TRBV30	AWRPGTSEYNEQF
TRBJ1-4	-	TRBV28	ASSPQFSPRGGEKLF
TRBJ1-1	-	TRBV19	ASSIRGQGTTEAF
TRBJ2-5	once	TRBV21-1	ASCGTEETQY
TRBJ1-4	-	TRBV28	ASSPTRGLATNEKLF
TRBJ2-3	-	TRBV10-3	AISGQTSIADTQY
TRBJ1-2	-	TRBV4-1	ASSQGDGFNGYT
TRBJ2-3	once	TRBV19	ASSIGRQTSSTDTQY
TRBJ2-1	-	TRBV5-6	ASSWTSGMYNEQF
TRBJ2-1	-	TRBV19	ASSIQGTGGRGEQF
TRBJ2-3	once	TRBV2	ASSGTFTDTQY
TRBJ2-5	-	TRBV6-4	ATRQTKDQETQY
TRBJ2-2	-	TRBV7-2	ASSLDPAGGELF
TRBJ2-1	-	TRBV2	ASKETSGGHNEQF
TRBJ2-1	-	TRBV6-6	ASSYSRLNNEQF
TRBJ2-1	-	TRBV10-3	AIRLAESSYNEQF
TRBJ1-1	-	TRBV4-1	ASSQDRGGRTEAF
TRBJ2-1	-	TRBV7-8	ASSILLAEQF
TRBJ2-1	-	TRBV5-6	ASAQGSVKGRGEQF
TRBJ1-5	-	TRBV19	ASSTRQLYSNQPQH
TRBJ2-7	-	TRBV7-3	ASSLGEGREQY